This entry features one T cell receptor beta chain sequence. As yet, its antigen is unknown. The record originates from a study of cytomegalovirus exposure and HLA in healthy donors. Study-level findings and limits: Reports indicated that the classifier achieved high specificity and sensitivity in diagnosing cytomegalovirus status. The listing of 150 to 200 TCR beta chains classed them as cytomegalovirus-associated.

The data were produced by immunoSEQ multiplex PCR, yet TCRdb's version contains in-frame clones alone and is incomplete. In the table there are around 50,000 clones, 90% to 95% of which are singletons. The sequence was obtained from a woman younger than 30 in good health and CMV-seropositive. Sequenced: PBMCs.

The CDR3 protein is CASRPGSSYEQYF. DNA for the CDR3: TGCGCCAGTCGGCCGGGGAGCTCCTACGAGCAGTACTTC. The chain employs TRBV23-1 and TRBJ2-7, with D possibly matching TRBD2 (5 bases). TRBV23-1 is sorted into the ORF group, with uncertain function. The CDR3 is 13 residues long. V was shortened by 9 bases and J by 0 bases, with 12 bases between the two germline ends.